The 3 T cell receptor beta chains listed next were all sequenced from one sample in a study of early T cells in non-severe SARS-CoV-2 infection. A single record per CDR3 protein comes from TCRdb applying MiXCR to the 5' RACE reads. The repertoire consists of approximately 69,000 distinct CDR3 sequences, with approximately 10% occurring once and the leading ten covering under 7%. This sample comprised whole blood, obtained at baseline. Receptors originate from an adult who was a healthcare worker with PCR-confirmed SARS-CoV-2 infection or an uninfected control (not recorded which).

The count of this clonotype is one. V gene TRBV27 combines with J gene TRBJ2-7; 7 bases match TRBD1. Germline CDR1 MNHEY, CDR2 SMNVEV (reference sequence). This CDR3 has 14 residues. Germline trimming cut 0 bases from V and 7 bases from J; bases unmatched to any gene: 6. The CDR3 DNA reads TGTGCCAGCAGTTTATCCAAGGGGGCGCGGGAGCAGTACTTC. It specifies CASSLSKGAREQYF.

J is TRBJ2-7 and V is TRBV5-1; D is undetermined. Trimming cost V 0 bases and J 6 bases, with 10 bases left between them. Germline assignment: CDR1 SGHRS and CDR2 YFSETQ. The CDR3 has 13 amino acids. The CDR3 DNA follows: TGCGCCAGCAGCTTGGAGGCGGCCGCCGAGCAGTACTTC. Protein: CASSLEAAAEQYF.

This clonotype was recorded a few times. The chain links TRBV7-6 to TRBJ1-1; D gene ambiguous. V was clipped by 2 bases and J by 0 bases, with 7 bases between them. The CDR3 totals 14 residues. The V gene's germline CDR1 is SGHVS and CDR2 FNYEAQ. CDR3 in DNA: TGTGCCAGCAGCTTATCGCCACTGAACACTGAAGCTTTCTTT. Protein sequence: CASSLSPLNTEAFF.